This T cell receptor beta chain was captured in a study of cytotoxic CD8 clonotypes in ibrutinib-treated CLL (dated by TCRdb to the early 2020s). Regarding the study in general: The cohort was composed of roughly ten relapsed/refractory and 15 treatment-naive patients; IGHV unmutated status was identified in fewer than 18 patients. Partial responses were observed in 24 patients and complete responses in 2; after a median follow-up of around 68 months, remission was maintained in 15 or so patients and progression was observed in approximately 12. Samples at response were collected after a median of about 13 months of treatment, with a range of about 6 to 40 months. On average, each sample had about 250,000 productive templates and about 89,000 productive rearrangements. Of the approximately 86 participants in the trial, about 26 had longitudinal samples available. Cryopreserved peripheral blood mononuclear cells were obtained before treatment, at response, and at either sustained remission or disease progression. Every remission and progressive disease sample was obtained while ibrutinib was still being received by the patients. Overall study results and their limits: Public clonotypes were rare and either shrank or stayed stable during treatment, and the rise in clonality at ibrutinib response reflected expansion of private clonotypes. Baseline clonality exceeded that of age-matched healthy donors and correlated strongly with circulating CD8+ T-cell counts. Clonality increased at ibrutinib response, stayed stable in sustained remission, and fell back toward baseline at progression. Sampling times were not matched between sustained-remission and progressing patients, and lymph node repertoires were not studied.

The sample's time point label, decoded: roughly 12 months on ibrutinib. For TCR beta library preparation, around 2.2 micrograms of genomic DNA was extracted from cryopreserved PBMCs. High-throughput TCR beta sequencing was performed on longitudinal blood samples from CLL patients receiving ibrutinib monotherapy. The patients were enrolled in a single-center, open-label phase 2 trial of ibrutinib monotherapy. Note on this clone: No cognate antigen has been identified for it. A read error may account for a junction end that differs from germline.

The CDR3 covers 11 residues, taking in both the cysteine and the phenylalanine. Only the CDR3 region is kept as DNA, spanning 33 bases read in frame from base 1. CDR1 and CDR2 are read off the germline V gene (reference sequence) as DFQATT and SNEGSKA. On a MiSeq, deep resolution sequencing aimed for a depth between 1 in 1 million and 1 in 200,000 T cells, with each clonotype covered approximately 10x on average. The immunoSEQ hsTCRB Kit was used to generate the TCR beta libraries. From the authors' description of their analysis: ImmunoSEQ Data Assistant and ImmunoSEQ Analyzer were used for data analysis, and V, D and J genes were assigned according to IMGT definitions. Clonality, with values ranging from 0 to 1, was calculated as one minus the normalized Shannon entropy of productive rearrangement frequencies. Only overrepresented clonotypes making up at least 0.05% of each patient's repertoire were included in the public clonotype analysis. Repertoires from about a dozen age-matched healthy donors in immuneACCESS were used as clonality controls. The source is immuneACCESS, and TCRdb retained only in-frame sequences with V and J called. Part of the clones is not carried over; for the studies checked, unresolved V genes explain less than half of this, and the remainder is unexplained. That table is the source of V, J and clone size, and D and trimming were worked out from the DNA. The sample has fewer than 50,000 clones on record, about 72% of them singletons. Approximately 12% of the sample lies in the top ten.

This sequence uses TRBV20-1 and TRBJ1-2; tentative D gene TRBD1, with 5 bases matching. The sequencing used PBMCs, collected after 12 months of ibrutinib treatment. This clonotype was obtained from a human donor with chronic lymphocytic leukemia. Here is the DNA: TGCAGTGCTGGGGCTGGGGTACGGACCCAATTC. This encodes CSAGAGVRTQF.